In this sample, the clone carrying this TCR beta chain turned up a few times. TCRdb called the RT-PCR reads again in MiXCR, with one record for every CDR3 protein. Of hundreds of thousands of distinct CDR3 sequences listed, more than 13% are singletons. The germline V gene encodes CDR1 MNHEY and CDR2 SVGAGI. The length of the CDR3 is 17 residues. V gave up 6 bases and J gave up 4 bases, with 25 bases separating them. The receptor was derived from a female donor in good health, serving as a healthy control. This rearrangement joins TRBV6-5 to TRBJ2-7, with D possibly matching TRBD2 (6 bases). Material: memory CD4+ T cells from blood. CDR3 nucleotides: TGTGCCAGCAGCCTCTCAAAACGAGGTTTCGGGAGTTACGAGCAGTACTTC. It specifies CASSLSKRGFGSYEQYF.